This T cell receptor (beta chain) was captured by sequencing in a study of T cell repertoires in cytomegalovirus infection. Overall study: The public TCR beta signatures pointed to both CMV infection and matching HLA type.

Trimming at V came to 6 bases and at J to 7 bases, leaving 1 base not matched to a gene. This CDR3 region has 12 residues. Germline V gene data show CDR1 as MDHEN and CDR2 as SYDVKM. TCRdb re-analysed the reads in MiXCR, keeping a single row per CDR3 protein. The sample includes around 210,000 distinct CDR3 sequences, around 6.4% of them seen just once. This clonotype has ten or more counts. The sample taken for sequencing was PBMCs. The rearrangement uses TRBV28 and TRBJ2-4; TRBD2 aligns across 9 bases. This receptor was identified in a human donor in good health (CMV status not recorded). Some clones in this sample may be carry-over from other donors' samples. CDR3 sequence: CASRRGGNIQYF. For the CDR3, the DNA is TGTGCCAGCAGGCGGGGGGGCAACATTCAGTACTTC.